The 32 T cell receptor beta chains below all came from one sample that was sequenced in a study of cytomegalovirus exposure and HLA in healthy donors (dated by TCRdb to 2017 to 2019). Libraries were prepared through the immunoSEQ multiplex PCR assay. TCRdb took this table from immuneACCESS and kept in-frame rearrangements with V and J called. Such tables lack part of the clones; where checked against another copy, unresolved V genes explain under half of the gap, and the rest is unexplained. This sample has approximately 110,000 clones in its table, and around 94% of those were observed once. The leading ten clones occupy roughly 1.2% of the sample. Sequencing input: PBMCs. These receptors came from a woman aged 18-35 years in good health and CMV-seronegative.

About this clone: At one of its ends the junction is not consistent with the germline gene, which may arise from a read error. The chain has TRBV18 and TRBJ2-6, with D perhaps TRBD1 (6 bases). CDR1 is KGHSH and CDR2 is LQKENI in the germline V gene. This CDR3 is 19 amino acids long. CDR3 sequence reads: CASSPRRQDLSSGANVLTF. The CDR3 DNA is TGTGCCAGCTCGCCACGGAGACAGGACCTTAGCTCTGGGGCCAACGTCCTGACTTTC.

The chain combines TRBV21-1 with TRBJ2-3; the tabulated D call, TRBD2, remains unverified against the DNA. TRBV21-1 is a known pseudogene. The CDR3 contains 14 residues. In DNA, the CDR3 is TGTGCCACACACGTAGCAACGAGCACAGATACGCAGTATTTT. Residues: CATHVATSTDTQYF.

The V call is TRBV6-1, the J call TRBJ1-1; D is unresolved. This CDR3 is built from 13 residues. Germline assignment: CDR1 MNHNS and CDR2 SASEGT. With 6 bases removed from V and 0 bases from J, the gap between germline ends came to 8 bases. CDR3 sequence (DNA): TGTGCCAGCAGGAGCCTCATGAACACTGAAGCTTTCTTT. It encodes CASRSLMNTEAFF.

The J gene is TRBJ1-2, the V gene TRBV27; no clear D. Trimming cost V 3 bases and J 4 bases, with 15 bases left between them. The CDR3 is 15 amino acids. The germline V gene encodes CDR1 MNHEY and CDR2 SMNVEV (reference sequence). The CDR3 loop is CASSFTAVSTYGYTF. As DNA, the CDR3 is TGTGCCAGCAGTTTCACAGCCGTCTCAACCTATGGCTACACCTTC.

The V call is TRBV2, the J call TRBJ2-1, with a possible D match to TRBD1 (5 bases). Looked up from germline, CDR1 is SNHLY and CDR2 is FYNNEI. The CDR3 loop spans 16 amino acids. V lost 2 bases to trimming and J lost 1 base, with 12 bases between them. The CDR3, as DNA: TGTGCCAGCAGTGAAATCCAGGGCGAGTCCTACAATGAGCAGTTCTTC. Protein sequence: CASSEIQGESYNEQFF.

The rearrangement uses TRBV5-5 and TRBJ1-1; D may be TRBD1 (6 bases). The V gene's germline CDR1 is SGHKS and CDR2 YYEKEE (reference sequence). V lost 1 base to trimming and J lost 2 bases, with 18 bases between them. CDR3 size: 17 residues. CDR3 bases: TGTGCCAGCAGCTTGACCGCCAGGGGAATTGGAAACACTGAAGCTTTCTTT. The encoded protein is CASSLTARGIGNTEAFF.

This clone showed up just once. The rearrangement links TRBV29-1 to TRBJ1-4, with TRBD1 matching over 10 bases. The V and J ends lost 5 bases and 5 bases, in that order; junction bases with no gene match: 2. CDR1 is SQVTM, CDR2 ANQGSEA, per germline. The CDR3 runs 13 residues. The CDR3 DNA is TGCAGCGTTATGGGACAGGGGAATGAAAAACTGTTTTTT. Protein product: CSVMGQGNEKLFF. The full variable domain, with the rest looked up from reference TRBV29-1 and TRBJ1-4, is SAVISQKPSRDICQRGTSLTIQCQVDSQVTMMFWYRQQPGQSLTLIATANQGSEATYESGFVIDKFPISRPNLTFSTLTVSNMSPEDSSIYLCSVMGQGNEKLFFGSGTQLSVL.

The chain combines TRBV27 with TRBJ2-1; D not resolved. Germline assignment: CDR1 MNHEY and CDR2 SMNVEV (reference sequence). The CDR3 spans 11 residues. V lost 7 bases to trimming and J lost 9 bases, with 10 bases between them. CDR3 sequence: CASTRAGEQFF. CDR3 DNA: TGTGCCAGCACTCGAGCTGGTGAGCAGTTCTTC.

The chain uses TRBV30 and TRBJ2-7, with TRBD1 identical over 7 bases. After removal of 4 bases from V and 6 bases from J, the junction contained 9 bases not matched to a gene. The CDR3 is 13 residues long. The V gene's germline CDR1 is GTSNPN and CDR2 SVGIG (reference sequence). The DNA for the CDR3 is TGTGCCTGGACAAGACAGGGAGAACGCGAGCAGTACTTC. Translation gives CAWTRQGEREQYF.

This chain connects TRBV5-6 to TRBJ1-5; no clear D gene. V was trimmed by 0 bases and J by 4 bases, leaving 5 bases between them. The CDR3 sequence is 13 residues long. Germline V gene data show CDR1 as SGHDT and CDR2 as YYEEEE. The CDR3 spells CASSLARNQPQHF. The CDR3 bases are TGTGCCAGCAGCTTGGCGAGAAATCAGCCCCAGCATTTT.

The chain has TRBV11-2 and TRBJ2-2; TRBD1 aligns across 10 bases. The CDR3 is made up of 16 amino acids. The J segment lost 7 bases and the V segment lost 3 bases, leaving 8 bases of the junction unmatched. CDR1 is SGHAT and CDR2 is FQNNGV in the germline V gene. The CDR3 here is CASSFLRDRGGGELFF. DNA for the CDR3: TGTGCCAGCAGCTTCCTCCGGGACAGGGGTGGCGGGGAGCTGTTTTTT.

This rearrangement joins TRBV5-1 to TRBJ2-3; 13 nucleotides align to TRBD2. This CDR3 is 17 amino acids long. Germline assignment: CDR1 SGHRS and CDR2 YFSETQ. The V gene end was trimmed by 8 bases and the J gene end by 2 bases; junction bases not matched to a gene: 11. The CDR3 loop is CASSTGTSGTLTDTQYF. In DNA form, the CDR3 reads TGCGCCAGTTCCACCGGGACTAGCGGGACCCTCACAGATACGCAGTATTTT.

The genes are TRBV6-6 and TRBJ1-5; tentative D call: TRBD1 (5 bases). Germline CDR1 reads MNHNY; CDR2 reads SVGAGI (reference sequence). The CDR3 totals 15 residues. V lost 6 bases and J 4 bases, leaving 16 bases between the germline ends. The CDR3: CASREDRWGNQPQHF. The DNA for the CDR3 is TGTGCCAGCAGAGAAGACAGATGGGGTAATCAGCCCCAGCATTTT.

This chain uses TRBV5-4 with TRBJ2-5, with TRBD1 identical over 7 bases. The germline V gene has CDR1 SGHNT and CDR2 YYREEE (reference sequence). V dropped 3 bases and J dropped 2; count of bases not matched to a gene: 10. The CDR3 is 16 amino acids. The DNA for the CDR3 is TGTGCCAGCAGCTCTGGCAAACGGGACAGACAAGAGACCCAGTACTTC. Encoded protein: CASSSGKRDRQETQYF.

J is TRBJ2-7 and V is TRBV4-1; D gene uncertain. Between the trimmed V and J ends, which lost 2 bases and 0 bases, there was a span of 5 bases. CDR3 length equals 13 residues. Germline V CDR1 and CDR2: MGHRA, YSYEKL. The CDR3 region has the DNA TGCGCCAGCAGCCAACAGGACTCCTACGAGCAGTACTTC. Protein: CASSQQDSYEQYF.

V gene TRBV28 combines with J gene TRBJ2-1; 9 bases match TRBD2. The CDR3 totals 16 residues. Trimming took 6 bases from V and 3 from J; bases not matched to a gene: 9. Germline V gene sequence: CDR1 MDHEN, CDR2 SYDVKM. CDR3 sequence (DNA): TGTGCCAGCAGGGGAAATAGCGGGGGCCGCTACAATGAGCAGTTCTTC. Amino acids: CASRGNSGGRYNEQFF.

This clone rates as medium-sized. CDR3 region: CASSLAGGPDTQYF. The DNA for the CDR3 is TGTGCCAGCAGCTTAGCGGGAGGGCCAGATACGCAGTATTTT. This chain links TRBV12-1 with TRBJ2-3; no check of the table's D call, TRBD2, against the DNA was made. TRBV12-1 is assigned pseudogene status. This CDR3 region has 14 residues.

The gene calls are TRBV9 and TRBJ1-1; no definite D call. The CDR3 runs to 12 residues. V lost 3 bases and J 0 bases, leaving 3 bases between the germline ends. Germline-derived CDR1 and CDR2 are SGDLS and YYNGEE. The CDR3 bases are TGTGCCAGCAGCGCGGTGAACACTGAAGCTTTCTTT. Its translation is CASSAVNTEAFF. The entire variable domain, with the rest obtained from reference TRBV9 and TRBJ1-1, is as follows: DSGVTQTPKHLITATGQRVTLRCSPRSGDLSVYWYQQSLDQGLQFLIQYYNGEERAKGNILERFSAQQFPDLHSELNLSSLELGDSALYFCASSAVNTEAFFGQGTRLTVV.

The chain employs TRBV25-1 and TRBJ1-5, with D uncertain. The length of the CDR3 is 13 residues. Trimming removed 3 bases from V and 5 bases from J, with 8 bases in between. The germline gives CDR1 MGHDK, CDR2 SYGVNS. This CDR3 reads CASSDGRDQPQHF. The CDR3 coding sequence is TGTGCCAGCAGTGATGGGAGGGATCAGCCCCAGCATTTT.

This clone appeared once. The chain uses TRBV9 and TRBJ2-5, with D perhaps matching TRBD1 (5 bases). Germline values: CDR1 SGDLS, CDR2 YYNGEE. V dropped 1 base and J dropped 5 bases, with 12 bases sitting between them. The CDR3 spans 14 residues. The chain's CDR3 is CASSVQGFWETQYF. CDR3 DNA: TGTGCCAGCAGCGTACAGGGTTTCTGGGAGACCCAGTACTTC.

The chain links TRBV27 to TRBJ1-4, with D possibly matching TRBD1 (5 bases). The CDR3 is made up of 16 amino acids. Germline loops: CDR1 MNHEY, CDR2 SMNVEV (reference sequence). Between the trimmed V and J ends, which lost 3 bases and 5 bases, there was a span of 16 bases. The CDR3 DNA reads TGTGCCAGCAGTTTCCACAGACCGGGGGGGAATGAAAAACTGTTTTTT. Its protein product is CASSFHRPGGNEKLFF.

This chain links TRBV15 with TRBJ1-5, with 8 bases matching TRBD1. Germline loops: CDR1 LNHNV, CDR2 YYDKDF (reference sequence). This CDR3 comprises 13 residues. Trimming took 1 base from V and 9 from J; bases not matched to a gene: 2. Written as DNA, the CDR3 is TGTGCCACCAGCAGAGGGGGGACAGGGCCCCAGCATTTT. Translated, it gives CATSRGGTGPQHF.

The chain has TRBV19 and TRBJ2-1; TRBD2 matches at 12 bases. The CDR3 contains 16 residues. The germline V gene encodes CDR1 LNHDA and CDR2 SQIVND (reference sequence). Trimming removed 3 bases from V and 8 bases from J; junction bases left unmatched: 8. The chain's CDR3 is CASSIRTSGTWDEQFF. The CDR3, as DNA: TGTGCCAGTAGTATTAGGACTAGCGGGACCTGGGATGAGCAGTTCTTC.

The gene calls are TRBV5-4 and TRBJ1-1, with D hard to call. The germline V and J ends were trimmed by 2 bases and 3 bases, with 11 bases remaining between them. The CDR3 spans 14 residues. Per the germline V gene, CDR1 is SGHNT and CDR2 is YYREEE (reference sequence). The CDR3 region has the DNA TGTGCCAGCAGCTTAGATCCGGGAGACACTGAAGCTTTCTTT. This codes for CASSLDPGDTEAFF. Full variable domain (remainder filled in from reference TRBV5-4 and TRBJ1-1): ETGVTQSPTHLIKTRGQQVTLRCSSQSGHNTVSWYQQALGQGPQFIFQYYREEENGRGNFPPRFSGLQFPNYSSELNVNALELDDSALYLCASSLDPGDTEAFFGQGTRLTVV.

This chain links TRBV5-4 with TRBJ2-5, with a tentative D call TRBD2 (5 bases). Trimming removed 3 bases from V and 5 bases from J, with 8 bases in between. From germline, CDR1 is SGHNT and CDR2 YYREEE (reference sequence). The CDR3 loop spans 12 amino acids. The CDR3 is CASSSGEETQYF. In DNA, the CDR3 is TGTGCCAGCAGCTCTGGGGAGGAGACCCAGTACTTC.

This clone has just one count. Here the CDR3 reads CASTPTAGNTIYF. For the CDR3, the DNA is TGTGCCAGCACCCCGACTGCTGGAAACACCATATATTTT. This chain connects TRBV25-1 to TRBJ1-3; D remains unclear. Looked up from germline, CDR1 is MGHDK and CDR2 is SYGVNS. Trimming shortened V by 7 bases and J by 2 bases, and 9 bases separated the two germline ends. CDR3 length: 13 residues.

The rearrangement uses TRBV5-1 and TRBJ1-6, with D possibly matching TRBD1 (6 bases). The CDR3 has 14 amino acids. The ends were cut back, 4 bases at V and 6 bases at J, with 11 bases in the middle. Germline V gives CDR1 SGHRS, CDR2 YFSETQ. The CDR3 nucleotides are TGCGCCAGCAGCGTGACAGGTGTTAATTCACCCCTCCACTTT. Protein product: CASSVTGVNSPLHF. The variable domain in full, completed from reference TRBV5-1 and TRBJ1-6, reads KAGVTQTPRYLIKTRGQQVTLSCSPISGHRSVSWYQQTPGQGLQFLFEYFSETQRNKGNFPGRFSGRQFSNSRSEMNVSTLELGDSALYLCASSVTGVNSPLHFGNGTRLTVT.

The chain is built from TRBV28 and TRBJ2-3, with 7 bases lining up with TRBD1. V was pared by 4 bases and J by 1 base, with 2 bases of the junction left unmatched. Germline-derived CDR1 and CDR2 are MDHEN and SYDVKM. The CDR3 length is 14 residues. CDR3 residues: CASSSDRRTDTQYF. The CDR3 coding sequence is TGTGCCAGCAGTTCGGACAGGCGCACAGATACGCAGTATTTT.

The chain carries TRBV5-1 and TRBJ2-1; TRBD1 is a possible D gene (5 bases). This CDR3 is 12 amino acids long. Germline V gene lookup returns CDR1 SGHRS and CDR2 YFSETQ. Trimming took 4 bases from V and 6 from J, leaving 8 bases between them. For the CDR3, the DNA is TGCGCCAGCAGCGGGGCGGTCAATGAGCAGTTCTTC. Amino acid sequence: CASSGAVNEQFF.

This clone is a singleton in its sample. The chain combines TRBV18 with TRBJ1-1; D perhaps matches TRBD1 (6 bases). The germline V and J ends were trimmed by 3 bases and 5 bases, with 13 bases remaining between them. Germline loops: CDR1 KGHSH, CDR2 LQKENI. The CDR3 has 14 amino acids. The CDR3 loop reads CASSPQGRGTEAFF. In nucleotides, the CDR3 is TGTGCCAGCTCACCGCAGGGGCGCGGGACTGAAGCTTTCTTT. Full variable domain (missing parts from reference TRBV18 and TRBJ1-1): NAGVMQNPRHLVRRRGQEARLRCSPMKGHSHVYWYRQLPEEGLKFMVYLQKENIIDESGMPKERFSAEFPKEGPSILRIQQVVRGDSAAYFCASSPQGRGTEAFFGQGTRLTVV.

The genes are TRBV9 and TRBJ2-3, with D maybe TRBD2 (5 bases). The CDR3 extends over 13 amino acids. Germline V gene lookup returns CDR1 SGDLS and CDR2 YYNGEE. The V end lost 4 bases, the J end lost 8 bases, and 14 bases lay between the germline ends. Written as DNA, the CDR3 is TGTGCCAGCAGCCCGACGAACGAGGGTACGCAGTATTTT. The encoded protein is CASSPTNEGTQYF. Variable domain in full (rest from reference TRBV9 and TRBJ2-3): DSGVTQTPKHLITATGQRVTLRCSPRSGDLSVYWYQQSLDQGLQFLIQYYNGEERAKGNILERFSAQQFPDLHSELNLSSLELGDSALYFCASSPTNEGTQYFGPGTRLTVL.

The chain has TRBV19 and TRBJ1-1; 11 positions match TRBD1. Trimming at V came to 4 bases and at J to 5 bases, leaving 6 bases not matched to a gene. CDR1 and CDR2 from the germline V gene are LNHDA and SQIVND (reference sequence). The CDR3 totals 15 residues. The CDR3 loop reads CASSTSRDRGTEAFF. In nucleotides, the CDR3 is TGTGCCAGTAGTACGTCCCGGGACAGGGGGACTGAAGCTTTCTTT.